What follows describes a single T cell receptor (beta chain). These data belong to a study of cytomegalovirus exposure and HLA in healthy donors. Amplification used 60 Vbeta primers and 13 Jbeta primers. Profiling relied on immunoSEQ multiplex PCR, and the TCRdb table lists in-frame clones only, not all of them. The top ten clones hold about 20% of a sample with tens of thousands of clones, roughly 80% of them seen once. Germline assignment: CDR1 SQVTM and CDR2 ANQGSEA. V lost 7 bases to trimming and J lost 2 bases, with 15 bases between them. This CDR3 region has 13 residues. The chain links TRBV29-1 to TRBJ2-7; no clear D. This receptor was obtained from a woman in her thirties or forties in good health and CMV-seropositive. The specimen sequenced was PBMCs. This chain's CDR3 is CSAGNPGAYEQYF. The CDR3 bases are TGCAGCGCCGGCAATCCCGGAGCCTACGAGCAGTACTTC.